The 30 T cell receptor beta chains reported below all come from one sample, sequenced in a study of beta chain features in type 1 diabetes. TCRB transcripts that were expressed got sequenced, as all of the isolated RNA had been reverse transcribed. Assay: immunoSEQ multiplex PCR; the TCRdb copy retains only in-frame clones and omits some. Of 350,000 to 450,000 clones listed, more than 12% are singletons. The material sequenced was naive CD4+ T cells from blood. These receptors all come from a woman younger than 35 in good health.

The genes are TRBV5-1 and TRBJ2-6; D might be TRBD1 (5 bases). The V gene's germline CDR1 is SGHRS and CDR2 YFSETQ. CDR3 length equals 15 residues. Deletions cut 2 bases from V and 1 base from J, with 7 bases between. DNA of the CDR3: TGCGCCAGCAGCTTCCCAGGGTCTGGGGCCAACGTCCTGACTTTC. It specifies CASSFPGSGANVLTF.

This clone was counted a few times. This chain uses TRBV7-3 with TRBJ2-1, with TRBD2 identical over 9 bases. CDR1 and CDR2 from the germline V gene are SGHTA and FQGTGA. The V gene end was trimmed by 4 bases and the J gene end by 3 bases; junction bases not matched to a gene: 4. The CDR3 totals 15 residues. The CDR3 loop is CASSWRLADYNEQFF. The CDR3, as DNA: TGTGCCAGCAGCTGGAGACTAGCGGACTACAATGAGCAGTTCTTC.

The chain is built from TRBV7-3 and TRBJ1-5; TRBD1 is a possible D gene (6 bases). Germline V CDR1 and CDR2: SGHTA, FQGTGA. The length of the CDR3 is 13 residues. Trimming shortened V by 5 bases and J by 7 bases, and 12 bases separated the two germline ends. The CDR3 spells CASSPGEGQPQHF. The CDR3 DNA reads TGTGCCAGCAGCCCAGGGGAGGGACAGCCCCAGCATTTT.

The rearrangement uses TRBV25-1 and TRBJ2-7, with 9 positions matching TRBD1. After removal of 5 bases from V and 1 base from J, the junction contained 3 bases not matched to a gene. The CDR3 contains 14 residues. Germline V CDR1 and CDR2: MGHDK, SYGVNS. CDR3 DNA: TGTGCCAGCAGTCTCGGGACAGGGTCCTACGAGCAGTACTTC. It encodes CASSLGTGSYEQYF.

This clone was seen a handful of times. The V call is TRBV13, the J call TRBJ2-7, with TRBD1 matching 11 bases. The CDR3 totals 19 residues. CDR1 is PRHDT and CDR2 is FYEKMQ in the germline V gene (reference sequence). V shed 4 bases and J 3 bases; nucleotides not matched to a gene: 17. The DNA for the CDR3 is TGTGCCAGCAGCTCCGGGACAGGGGGTTCCCCATCTCGGCTCTACGAGCAGTACTTC. It specifies CASSSGTGGSPSRLYEQYF. Together with reference TRBV13 and TRBJ2-7, the CDR3 gives the full variable domain: AAGVIQSPRHLIKEKRETATLKCYPIPRHDTVYWYQQGPGQDPQFLISFYEKMQSDKGSIPDRFSAQQFSDYHSELNMSSLELGDSALYFCASSSGTGGSPSRLYEQYFGPGTRLTVT.

V usage is TRBV28 and J usage is TRBJ2-5; 8 bases match TRBD2. Germline V lookup: CDR1 MDHEN, CDR2 SYDVKM. This CDR3 has 13 amino acids. Trimming removed 9 bases from V and 5 bases from J; junction bases left unmatched: 8. The CDR3, as DNA: TGTGCCAGTAAGCCGGGAGGGCTTGAGACCCAGTACTTC. Translated: CASKPGGLETQYF.

The J gene is TRBJ2-1, the V gene TRBV30, with a tentative D call TRBD2 (5 bases). The CDR3 is 10 residues long. V lost 6 bases and J lost 7, with 7 bases in between. Per the germline V gene, CDR1 is GTSNPN and CDR2 is SVGIG (reference sequence). CDR3 nucleotide sequence: TGTGCCTGTCAGCGGAATGAGCAGTTCTTC. It specifies CACQRNEQFF.

This clone has just a few counts. This chain connects TRBV18 to TRBJ2-1; perhaps TRBD2 as D (5 bases). The CDR3 contains 14 residues. The germline V gene has CDR1 KGHSH and CDR2 LQKENI. V lost 1 base to trimming and J lost 8 bases, with 12 bases between them. The CDR3 spells CASSPLSLRDEQFF. CDR3 DNA sequence: TGTGCCAGCTCACCACTGAGTTTGAGGGATGAGCAGTTCTTC.

The V gene is TRBV7-2, the J gene TRBJ2-7; 7 bases map to TRBD1. Germline CDR1 and CDR2: SGHTA and FQGNSA. There are 15 residues in the CDR3. V shed 5 bases, J shed 7 bases, and the junction held 14 bases outside the gene matches. In DNA, the CDR3 is TGTGCCAGCAGCCTGACCGGGACAGTCGTACGAGAGCAGTACTTC. Its translation: CASSLTGTVVREQYF.

This clone was observed a handful of times. The rearrangement links TRBV29-1 to TRBJ1-2, with TRBD1 matching 8 bases. This CDR3 has 16 residues. V shed 3 bases and J 7 bases; nucleotides not matched to a gene: 16. CDR1 SQVTM and CDR2 ANQGSEA come from the germline V gene. The CDR3 region has the DNA TGCAGCGTTGACCGGCCCCAGGGGGCGCTTCTCCTTGGCTACACCTTC. Protein sequence: CSVDRPQGALLLGYTF.

The genes are TRBV19 and TRBJ2-7; 8 nucleotides match TRBD1. The V gene end was trimmed by 6 bases and the J gene end by 2 bases; junction bases not matched to a gene: 6. The germline gives CDR1 LNHDA, CDR2 SQIVND (reference sequence). CDR3 length: 14 amino acids. CDR3 sequence reads: CASRRQGHPYEQYF. The DNA of the CDR3 is TGTGCCAGTAGGAGACAGGGGCACCCCTACGAGCAGTACTTC.

With regard to this clone: Mismatch with germline at one junction end may stem from a read error. The J gene is TRBJ2-1, the V gene TRBV5-1; TRBD2 matches at 8 bases. CDR3 length: 16 residues. Germline-derived CDR1 and CDR2 are SGHRS and YFSETQ. The CDR3 bases are TGCGCCAGCAGCTTGGGGCCGAGCGGGAGCTACGATGAGCAGTTCTTC. Translating gives CASSLGPSGSYDEQFF.

The chain uses TRBV6-6 and TRBJ1-2, with TRBD1 matching over 7 bases. Germline V gives CDR1 MNHNY, CDR2 SVGAGI (reference sequence). This CDR3 comprises 14 residues. Trimming removed 2 bases from V and 4 bases from J; junction bases left unmatched: 4. CDR3 loop: CASSYRQGTYGYTF. The CDR3 DNA reads as TGTGCCAGCAGTTACCGACAGGGAACCTATGGCTACACCTTC.

CDR3 nucleotides: TGTGCCAGTAGTATATCTGGCAGGGGATATGGCTACACCTTC. Its protein product is CASSISGRGYGYTF. The rearrangement uses TRBV19 and TRBJ1-2, with D tentatively TRBD1 (6 bases). The CDR3 loop spans 14 amino acids. V was cut by 2 bases and J by 5 bases, with 12 bases left in between. In germline, CDR1 is LNHDA, CDR2 SQIVND (reference sequence).

In this sample, this clone turned up a few times. The chain recombines TRBV7-9 with TRBJ2-1, with TRBD2 identical over 12 bases. With 5 bases clipped from V and 8 bases from J, the junction kept 7 bases outside the gene matches. CDR1 is SEHNR and CDR2 is FQNEAQ in the germline V gene (reference sequence). The CDR3 is 15 residues long. As DNA, the CDR3 is TGTGCCAGCAGCCCTCTAGCGGGAGGGCCGTATGAGCAGTTCTTC. This codes for CASSPLAGGPYEQFF.

This clone was observed a handful of times. Other DNA sequences of this sample code for an identical CDR3. V is TRBV18 and J is TRBJ2-5; unclear D gene. Germline V lookup: CDR1 KGHSH, CDR2 LQKENI. The CDR3 extends over 12 amino acids. Trimming removed 3 bases from V and 2 bases from J, with 4 bases in between. The CDR3 DNA is TGTGCCAGCTCACCTTTACAAGAGACCCAGTACTTC. Residues: CASSPLQETQYF.

This clone was observed a few times. The chain carries TRBV29-1 and TRBJ2-5; TRBD1 is a possible D gene (7 bases). The end of the DNA fits TRBJ2-7 better, so the J call may be wrong. The CDR3 loop spans 16 amino acids. The germline CDR1 and CDR2 sequences are SQVTM and ANQGSEA. CDR3 in DNA: TGCAGCGTTGGGGGGGCAAGACAGGGAGACCCCTACGAGCAGTACTTC. Translated: CSVGGARQGDPYEQYF.

This clone has a handful of counts. Other DNA sequences in this sample translate to the same CDR3. The chain links TRBV28 to TRBJ2-7; tentative D call: TRBD1 (5 bases). The CDR3 spans 13 residues. Germline V gene data show CDR1 as MDHEN and CDR2 as SYDVKM. V lost 6 bases and J lost 2, with 11 bases in between. The CDR3 region is CASSPGSTYEQYF. As DNA, the CDR3 is TGTGCCAGCAGCCCAGGGTCCACCTACGAGCAGTACTTC.

This chain links TRBV5-6 with TRBJ1-5, with D maybe TRBD1 (5 bases). Trimming shortened V by 4 bases and J by 10 bases, and 21 bases separated the two germline ends. The CDR3 contains 15 residues. Germline V gene data show CDR1 as SGHDT and CDR2 as YYEEEE. CDR3 region: CASSRTGEGLEPQHF. The CDR3 coding sequence is TGTGCCAGCAGCCGGACGGGGGAGGGCCTAGAACCCCAGCATTTT.

The chain carries TRBV29-1 and TRBJ2-1; 13 nucleotides align to TRBD2. Germline loops: CDR1 SQVTM, CDR2 ANQGSEA. The CDR3 is 14 residues long. V lost 6 bases, J lost 9 bases, and 8 bases stayed unmatched. As DNA, the CDR3 is TGCAGCGTCGCCCGACTAGCGGGAGGTGTTGAGCAGTTCTTC. It specifies CSVARLAGGVEQFF.

This chain joins TRBV28 and TRBJ1-1; no firm D call. This CDR3 has 11 residues. Germline CDR1 is MDHEN and CDR2 is SYDVKM. The V gene lost 3 bases and the J gene lost 10 bases, with 9 bases spanning the gap. The CDR3 region has the DNA TGTGCCAGCAGTTTTGAGTTCCGAGCTTTCTTT. Amino acid sequence: CASSFEFRAFF.

The chain is built from TRBV14 and TRBJ1-2; D is possibly TRBD1 (6 bases). CDR1 and CDR2 (germline): SGHDN, FVKESK. Trimming removed 0 bases from V and 4 bases from J, with 15 bases in between. The CDR3 covers 16 residues. The CDR3 is CASSQDPWGRGYGYTF. CDR3 bases: TGTGCCAGCAGCCAAGATCCCTGGGGCAGGGGCTATGGCTACACCTTC.

This clone showed up just a few times. The V call is TRBV30, the J call TRBJ2-1; D possibly corresponds to TRBD2 (6 bases). CDR1 is GTSNPN, CDR2 SVGIG, per germline (reference sequence). The CDR3 is 15 residues long. V shed 0 bases and J shed 13 bases, with 22 bases lying between them. This CDR3 is CAWSVHTGESGIQFF. The CDR3 bases are TGTGCCTGGAGTGTTCATACGGGGGAATCAGGTATACAGTTCTTC.

The chain combines TRBV5-1 with TRBJ2-1; 14 positions match TRBD2. The germline gives CDR1 SGHRS, CDR2 YFSETQ. V gave up 4 bases and J gave up 5 bases; unmatched junction bases: 8. The CDR3 spans 17 residues. CDR3 nucleotides: TGCGCCAGCAGCCAAGCTCGACTAGCGGGAGGGGACAATGAGCAGTTCTTC. Amino acids: CASSQARLAGGDNEQFF.

The chain employs TRBV7-3 and TRBJ1-3, with D perhaps TRBD1 (5 bases). V was clipped by 5 bases and J by 4 bases, with 12 bases between them. Germline V gene sequence: CDR1 SGHTA, CDR2 FQGTGA. The CDR3 runs 14 residues. The CDR3 DNA reads as TGTGCCAGCAGCCCAAGGGGAGGAGGAAACACCATATATTTT. This gives the protein CASSPRGGGNTIYF.

The genes are TRBV6-4 and TRBJ2-7, with a possible D match to TRBD1 (6 bases). Trimming stripped 8 bases from V and 2 bases from J, with 25 bases between. The CDR3 is 17 residues long. Germline CDR1 MRHNA, CDR2 SNTAGT. Written as DNA, the CDR3 is TGTGCCAGCTCTCAAGGGCGATCTTCCGGACAGCCCTACGAGCAGTACTTC. This gives the protein CASSQGRSSGQPYEQYF.

The rearrangement joins TRBV4-1 to TRBJ2-7; 9 bases agree with TRBD2. V trimming: 4 bases; J trimming: 4 bases; junction bases outside the gene matches: 5. This CDR3 comprises 14 residues. Germline V gene data show CDR1 as MGHRA and CDR2 as YSYEKL. The CDR3 spells CASSRVAGEYEQYF. The CDR3 DNA reads TGCGCCAGCAGCCGTGTAGCGGGAGAATACGAGCAGTACTTC.

Points on this clone: This specimen includes other DNA sequences encoding the same CDR3. The chain has TRBV30 and TRBJ2-6; possible D gene TRBD2, 5 bases. Trimming stripped 0 bases from V and 1 base from J, with 7 bases between. CDR1 is GTSNPN and CDR2 is SVGIG in the germline V gene (reference sequence). The CDR3 consists of 15 residues. CDR3 sequence: CAWSVPGSGANVLTF. DNA of the CDR3: TGTGCCTGGAGTGTACCGGGGTCTGGGGCCAACGTCCTGACTTTC.

This clone came up a few times. This chain links TRBV2 with TRBJ2-4; D perhaps matches TRBD2 (6 bases). The V gene lost 6 bases and the J gene lost 0 bases, with 9 bases spanning the gap. The germline CDR1 and CDR2 sequences are SNHLY and FYNNEI. This CDR3 is 14 amino acids long. Here the CDR3 reads CASRGGIAKNIQYF. The DNA for the CDR3 is TGTGCCAGCAGGGGCGGGATAGCCAAAAACATTCAGTACTTC.

This chain connects TRBV30 to TRBJ1-2; 8 positions match TRBD1. J was trimmed by 12 bases and V by 0 bases; bases with no gene match: 9. Germline V gene sequence: CDR1 GTSNPN, CDR2 SVGIG (reference sequence). CDR3 length equals 13 residues. In DNA, the CDR3 is TGTGCCTGGAGTGTAAGGGGGACAGGTGCTCACACCTTC. Translating gives CAWSVRGTGAHTF.